This T cell receptor beta chain appears in the sequencing data of a study of blood T cells in healthy people across ages. Germline CDR1 and CDR2: MNHEY and SVGAGI. V trimming: 5 bases; J trimming: 2 bases; junction bases outside the gene matches: 12. There are 16 residues in the CDR3. Next came a second PCR, run for about 6 to 11 cycles, which used a sample-barcoded 5' primer along with a J-beta primer mix. In TCRdb, the 5' RACE reads were re-called with MiXCR into one record per CDR3 protein. The sample contains about 680,000 distinct CDR3 sequences, approximately 49% of which appear only once. This rearrangement joins TRBV6-5 to TRBJ2-7, with 7 bases aligning to TRBD1. This receptor was taken from a woman aged 55-69 years in good health. The sample was blood. The CDR3 sequence is CASSLTGALLAYEQYF. The CDR3 bases are TGTGCCAGCAGTCTCACAGGGGCCCTTTTGGCCTACGAGCAGTACTTC.